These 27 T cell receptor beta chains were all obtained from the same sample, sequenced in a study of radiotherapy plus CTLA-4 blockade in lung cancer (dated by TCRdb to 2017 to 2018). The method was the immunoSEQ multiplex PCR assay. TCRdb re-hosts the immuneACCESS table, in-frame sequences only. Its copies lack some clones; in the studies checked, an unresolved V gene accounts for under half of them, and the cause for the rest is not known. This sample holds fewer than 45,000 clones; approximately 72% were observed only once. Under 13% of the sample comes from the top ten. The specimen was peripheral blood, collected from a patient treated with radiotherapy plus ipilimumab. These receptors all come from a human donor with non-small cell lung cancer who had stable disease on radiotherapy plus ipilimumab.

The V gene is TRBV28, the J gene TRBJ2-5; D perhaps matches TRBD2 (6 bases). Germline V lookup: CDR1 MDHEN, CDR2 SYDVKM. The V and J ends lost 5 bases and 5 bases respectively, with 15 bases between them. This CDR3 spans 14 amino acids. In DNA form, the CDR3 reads TGTGCCAGCAGTGATTTGGAGGGGCCGGAGACCCAGTACTTC. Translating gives CASSDLEGPETQYF.

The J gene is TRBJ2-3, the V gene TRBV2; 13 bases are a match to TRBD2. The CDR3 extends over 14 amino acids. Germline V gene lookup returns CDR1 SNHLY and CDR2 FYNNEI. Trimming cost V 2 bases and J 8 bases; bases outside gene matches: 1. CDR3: CASSERLAGGTQYF. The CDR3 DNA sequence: TGTGCCAGCAGTGAAAGACTAGCGGGGGGTACGCAGTATTTT.

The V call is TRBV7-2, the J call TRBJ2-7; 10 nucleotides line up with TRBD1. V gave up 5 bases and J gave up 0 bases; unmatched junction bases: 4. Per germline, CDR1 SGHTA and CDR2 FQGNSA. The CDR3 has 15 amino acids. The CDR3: CASSPGQGYSYEQYF. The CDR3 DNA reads TGTGCCAGCAGCCCGGGACAGGGGTACTCCTACGAGCAGTACTTC.

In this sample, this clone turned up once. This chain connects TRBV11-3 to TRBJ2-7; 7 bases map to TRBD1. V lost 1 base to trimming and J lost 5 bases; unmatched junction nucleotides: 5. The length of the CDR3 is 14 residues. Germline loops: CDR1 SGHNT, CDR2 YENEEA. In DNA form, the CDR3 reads TGTGCCAGCAGCTTAGGTGACAGGGTACACGAGCAGTACTTC. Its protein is CASSLGDRVHEQYF.

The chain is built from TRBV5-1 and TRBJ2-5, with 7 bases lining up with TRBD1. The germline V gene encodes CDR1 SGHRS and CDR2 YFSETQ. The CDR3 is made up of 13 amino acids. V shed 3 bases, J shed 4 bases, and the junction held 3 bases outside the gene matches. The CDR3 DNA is TGCGCCAGCAGCTCAAACAGGGGAGAGACCCAGTACTTC. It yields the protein CASSSNRGETQYF.

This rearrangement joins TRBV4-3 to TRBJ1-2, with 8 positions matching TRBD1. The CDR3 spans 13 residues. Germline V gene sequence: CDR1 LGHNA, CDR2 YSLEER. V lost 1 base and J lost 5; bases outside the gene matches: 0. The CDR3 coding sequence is TGCGCCAGCAGCCAAGGGACAGGGTATGGCTACACCTTC. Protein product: CASSQGTGYGYTF.

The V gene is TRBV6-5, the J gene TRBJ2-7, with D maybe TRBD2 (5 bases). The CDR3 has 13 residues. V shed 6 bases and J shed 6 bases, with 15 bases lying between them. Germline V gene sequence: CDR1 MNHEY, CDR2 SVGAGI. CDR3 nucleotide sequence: TGTGCCAGCAGGGACCGGGCTGGAGGCGAGCAGTACTTC. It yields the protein CASRDRAGGEQYF.

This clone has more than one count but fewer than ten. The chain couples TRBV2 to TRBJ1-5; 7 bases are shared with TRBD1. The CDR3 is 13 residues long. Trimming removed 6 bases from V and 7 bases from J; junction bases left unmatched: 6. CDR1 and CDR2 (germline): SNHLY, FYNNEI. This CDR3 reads CASSGTDRQPQHF. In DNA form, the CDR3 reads TGTGCCAGCAGCGGGACAGACAGACAGCCCCAGCATTTT. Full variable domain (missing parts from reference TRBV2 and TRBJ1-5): EPEVTQTPSHQVTQMGQEVILRCVPISNHLYFYWYRQILGQKVEFLVSFYNNEISEKSEIFDDQFSVERPDGSNFTLKIRSTKLEDSAMYFCASSGTDRQPQHFGDGTRLSIL.

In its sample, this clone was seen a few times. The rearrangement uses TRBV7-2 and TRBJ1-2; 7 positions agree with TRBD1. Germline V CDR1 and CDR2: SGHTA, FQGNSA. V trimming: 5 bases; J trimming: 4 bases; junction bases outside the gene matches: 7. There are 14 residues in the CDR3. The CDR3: CASSPQGGLYGYTF. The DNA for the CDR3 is TGTGCCAGCAGCCCACAAGGGGGCCTCTATGGCTACACCTTC. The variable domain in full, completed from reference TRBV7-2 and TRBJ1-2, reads GAGVSQSPSNKVTEKGKDVELRCDPISGHTALYWYRQSLGQGLEFLIYFQGNSAPDKSGLPSDRFSAERTGGSVSTLTIQRTQQEDSAVYLCASSPQGGLYGYTFGSGTRLTVV.

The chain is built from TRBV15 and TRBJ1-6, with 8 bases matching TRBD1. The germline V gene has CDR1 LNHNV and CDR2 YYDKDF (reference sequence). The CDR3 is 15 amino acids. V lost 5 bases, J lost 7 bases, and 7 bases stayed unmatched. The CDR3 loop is CATSSRDRLNSPLHF. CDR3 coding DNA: TGTGCCACCAGCTCCCGGGACAGGCTGAATTCACCCCTCCACTTT.

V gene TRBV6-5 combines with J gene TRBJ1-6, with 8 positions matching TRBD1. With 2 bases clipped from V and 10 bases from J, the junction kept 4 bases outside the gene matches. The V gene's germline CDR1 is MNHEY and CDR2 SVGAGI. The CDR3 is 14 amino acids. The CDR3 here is CASSYDRGGSPLHF. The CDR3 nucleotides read TGTGCCAGCAGTTACGACAGGGGTGGCTCACCCCTCCACTTT.

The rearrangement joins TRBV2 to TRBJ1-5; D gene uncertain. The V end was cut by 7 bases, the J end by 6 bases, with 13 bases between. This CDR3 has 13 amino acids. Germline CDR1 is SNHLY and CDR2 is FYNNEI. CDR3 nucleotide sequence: TGTGCCAGCATGCTAGGAGGGAGTCAGCCCCAGCATTTT. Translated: CASMLGGSQPQHF.

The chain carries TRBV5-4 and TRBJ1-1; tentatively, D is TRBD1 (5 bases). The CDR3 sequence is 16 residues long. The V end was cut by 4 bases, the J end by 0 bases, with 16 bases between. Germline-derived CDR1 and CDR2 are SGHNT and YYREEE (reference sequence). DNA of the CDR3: TGTGCCAGCAGCCTAGGGAGGGCAGGGATGAACACTGAAGCTTTCTTT. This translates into CASSLGRAGMNTEAFF.

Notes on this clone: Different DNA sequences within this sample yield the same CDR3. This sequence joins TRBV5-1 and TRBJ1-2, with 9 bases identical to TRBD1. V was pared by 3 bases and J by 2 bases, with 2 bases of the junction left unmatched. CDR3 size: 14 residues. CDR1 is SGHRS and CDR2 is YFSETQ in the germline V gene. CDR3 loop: CASSSGTGNYGYTF. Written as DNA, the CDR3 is TGCGCCAGCAGCTCCGGGACAGGGAACTATGGCTACACCTTC.

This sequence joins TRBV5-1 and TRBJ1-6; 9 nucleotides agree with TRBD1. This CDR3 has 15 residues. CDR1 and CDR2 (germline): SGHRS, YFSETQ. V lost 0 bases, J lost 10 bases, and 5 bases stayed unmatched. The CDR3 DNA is TGCGCCAGCAGCTTGGGGGACAGGGATCGGTCACCCCTCCACTTT. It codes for CASSLGDRDRSPLHF.

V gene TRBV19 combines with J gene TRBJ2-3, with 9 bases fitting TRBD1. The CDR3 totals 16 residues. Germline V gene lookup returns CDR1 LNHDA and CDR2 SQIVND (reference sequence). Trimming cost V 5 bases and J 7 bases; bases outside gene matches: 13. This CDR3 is CASSPRTGANQYTQYF. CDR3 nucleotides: TGTGCCAGTAGTCCCCGGACAGGGGCGAACCAATATACGCAGTATTTT.

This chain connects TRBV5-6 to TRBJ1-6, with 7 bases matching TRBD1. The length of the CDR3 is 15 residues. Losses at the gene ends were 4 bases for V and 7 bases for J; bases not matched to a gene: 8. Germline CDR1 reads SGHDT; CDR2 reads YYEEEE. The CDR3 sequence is CASSRRQGQNSPLHF. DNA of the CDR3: TGTGCCAGCAGCAGACGACAGGGTCAAAATTCACCCCTCCACTTT.

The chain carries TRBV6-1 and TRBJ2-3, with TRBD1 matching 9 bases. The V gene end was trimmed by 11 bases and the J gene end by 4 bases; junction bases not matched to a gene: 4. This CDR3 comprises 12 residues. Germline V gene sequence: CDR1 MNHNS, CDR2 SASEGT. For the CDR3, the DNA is TGTGCCGGCGGGACAGGGTCAGATACGCAGTATTTT. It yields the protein CAGGTGSDTQYF.

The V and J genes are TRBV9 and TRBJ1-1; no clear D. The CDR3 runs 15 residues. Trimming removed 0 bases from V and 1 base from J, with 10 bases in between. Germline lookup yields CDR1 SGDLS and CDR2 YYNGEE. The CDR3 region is CASSVGGRENTEAFF. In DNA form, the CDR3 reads TGTGCCAGCAGCGTAGGAGGGCGGGAGAACACTGAAGCTTTCTTT.

This CDR3 reads CASSLADRTTTQYF. In DNA, the CDR3 is TGCGCCAGCAGCTTGGCCGACAGGACCACGACCCAGTACTTC. V gene TRBV5-1 combines with J gene TRBJ2-5, with D tentatively TRBD1 (6 bases). Trimming left V 0 bases short and J 7 bases short, with 13 bases between. Germline CDR1 SGHRS, CDR2 YFSETQ. The CDR3 spans 14 residues.

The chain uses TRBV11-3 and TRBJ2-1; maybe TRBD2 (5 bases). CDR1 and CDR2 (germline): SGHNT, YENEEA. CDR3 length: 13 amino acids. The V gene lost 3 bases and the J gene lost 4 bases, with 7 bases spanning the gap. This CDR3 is CASSFDYYNEQFF. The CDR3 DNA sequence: TGTGCCAGCAGCTTTGACTATTACAATGAGCAGTTCTTC. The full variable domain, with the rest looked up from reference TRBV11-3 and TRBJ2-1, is EAGVVQSPRYKIIEKKQPVAFWCNPISGHNTLYWYLQNLGQGPELLIRYENEEAVDDSQLPKDRFSAERLKGVDSTLKIQPAELGDSAVYLCASSFDYYNEQFFGPGTRLTVL.

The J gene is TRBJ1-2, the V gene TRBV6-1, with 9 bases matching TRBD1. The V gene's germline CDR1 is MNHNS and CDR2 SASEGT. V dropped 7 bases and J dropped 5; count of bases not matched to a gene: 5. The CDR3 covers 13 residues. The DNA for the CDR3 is TGTGCCAGCAATCCGGGACAGGGATATGGCTACACCTTC. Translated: CASNPGQGYGYTF.

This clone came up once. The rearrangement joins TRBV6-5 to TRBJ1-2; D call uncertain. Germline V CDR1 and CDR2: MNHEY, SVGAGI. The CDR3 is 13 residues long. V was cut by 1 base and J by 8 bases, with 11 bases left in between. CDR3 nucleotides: TGTGCCAGCAGTTACTACGGGGAGGAAGGCTACACCTTC. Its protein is CASSYYGEEGYTF.

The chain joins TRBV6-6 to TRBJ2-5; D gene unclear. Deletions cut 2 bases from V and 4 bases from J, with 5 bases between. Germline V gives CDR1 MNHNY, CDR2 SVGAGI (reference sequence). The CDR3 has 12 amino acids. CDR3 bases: TGTGCCAGCAGTTACAGTAGAGAGACCCAGTACTTC. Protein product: CASSYSRETQYF.

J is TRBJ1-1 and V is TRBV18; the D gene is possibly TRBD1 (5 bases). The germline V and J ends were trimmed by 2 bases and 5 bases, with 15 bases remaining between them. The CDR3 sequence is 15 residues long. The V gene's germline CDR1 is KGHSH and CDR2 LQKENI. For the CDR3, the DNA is TGTGCCAGCTCACCAGGACAATTAGGGAAGACTGAAGCTTTCTTT. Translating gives CASSPGQLGKTEAFF. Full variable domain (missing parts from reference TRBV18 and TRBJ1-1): NAGVMQNPRHLVRRRGQEARLRCSPMKGHSHVYWYRQLPEEGLKFMVYLQKENIIDESGMPKERFSAEFPKEGPSILRIQQVVRGDSAAYFCASSPGQLGKTEAFFGQGTRLTVV.

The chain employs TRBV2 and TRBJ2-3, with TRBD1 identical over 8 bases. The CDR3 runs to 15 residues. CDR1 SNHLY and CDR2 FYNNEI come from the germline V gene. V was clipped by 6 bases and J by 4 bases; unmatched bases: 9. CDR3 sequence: CASSYRGSAADTQYF. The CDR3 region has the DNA TGTGCCAGCAGCTACAGGGGGTCTGCTGCAGATACGCAGTATTTT. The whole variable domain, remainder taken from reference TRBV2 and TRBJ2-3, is EPEVTQTPSHQVTQMGQEVILRCVPISNHLYFYWYRQILGQKVEFLVSFYNNEISEKSEIFDDQFSVERPDGSNFTLKIRSTKLEDSAMYFCASSYRGSAADTQYFGPGTRLTVL.

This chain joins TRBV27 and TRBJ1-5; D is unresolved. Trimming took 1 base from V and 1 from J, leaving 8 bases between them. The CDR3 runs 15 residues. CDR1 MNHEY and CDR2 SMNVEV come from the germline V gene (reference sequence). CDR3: CASSLFVGSNQPQHF. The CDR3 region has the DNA TGTGCCAGCAGTTTATTTGTCGGGAGCAATCAGCCCCAGCATTTT.